The rows below give T cell receptor beta chains drawn from one sample of a study of identical twins. TCRdb re-called the 5' RACE reads through MiXCR, storing one row per CDR3 protein. Of around 450,000 distinct CDR3 sequences listed, 14% are singletons. These data are also associated with another study on yellow fever vaccine responses in identical twins.

The sample taken for sequencing was CD4+ T cells sorted from blood. Every receptor here comes from a woman aged 18 to 35 in good health. CDR3s include the opening cysteine and the closing phenylalanine or tryptophan. A D gene is named only where the DNA matches it firmly. Clone size is stated in some rows and not others, as once, few, many or a class when expanded.

.	TRBJ2-7	.	TRBV2	CASSYGGLAGYEQYF	TGTGCCAGCAGTTACGGAGGGTTGGCGGGCTACGAGCAGTACTTC
.	TRBJ2-3	.	TRBV19	CASSMWGTDTQYF	TGTGCCAGTAGTATGTGGGGTACAGATACGCAGTATTTT
.	TRBJ2-1	.	TRBV20-1	CSATGGLGHNEQFF	TGCAGTGCTACCGGGGGGCTAGGCCACAATGAGCAGTTCTTC
.	TRBJ2-7	TRBD2	TRBV10-3	CAISAGLAGGRHEQYF	TGTGCCATCAGTGCGGGACTAGCGGGAGGGCGCCACGAGCAGTACTTC
few	TRBJ2-1	.	TRBV7-9	CASSLELLRTYNEQFF	TGTGCCAGCAGCTTAGAATTGCTTCGAACCTACAATGAGCAGTTCTTC
few	TRBJ2-7	.	TRBV5-6	CASTARRRGAYEQYF	TGTGCCAGCACCGCCCGTCGGAGGGGAGCCTACGAGCAGTACTTC
few	TRBJ1-3	.	TRBV5-6	CASRPRGPSGNTIYF	TGTGCCTCCCGACCTCGGGGGCCTTCTGGAAACACCATATATTTT
few	TRBJ2-5	TRBD1	TRBV14	CASSQGRGETQYF	TGTGCCAGCAGCCAAGGCAGGGGGGAGACCCAGTACTTC
few	TRBJ2-6	.	TRBV15	CATSRDSPRGVIHGANVLTF	TGTGCCACCAGCAGAGATAGTCCCAGGGGAGTAATCCATGGGGCCAACGTCCTGACTTTC
few	TRBJ2-2	TRBD1	TRBV24-1	CATSDQGDKYTGELFF	TGTGCCACCAGTGATCAGGGGGACAAATACACCGGGGAGCTGTTTTTT
.	TRBJ2-7	TRBD1	TRBV29-1	CSVARTGSSYEQYF	TGCAGCGTTGCTAGGACAGGAAGCTCCTACGAGCAGTACTTC
few	TRBJ2-5	.	TRBV24-1	CATSGAGPPRETQYF	TGTGCCACCAGTGGTGCCGGGCCCCCAAGGGAGACCCAGTACTTC
.	TRBJ2-5	TRBD1	TRBV28	CASSLLGTGDGETQYF	TGTGCCAGCAGTTTATTGGGGACAGGGGATGGGGAGACCCAGTACTTC
many	TRBJ2-7	TRBD1	TRBV20-1	CSAEGTGAEQYF	TGCAGTGCAGAAGGAACAGGGGCCGAGCAGTACTTC
once	TRBJ2-2	TRBD1	TRBV4-1	CASSPTGTGVPGELFF	TGCGCCAGCAGCCCAACCGGGACAGGGGTGCCCGGGGAGCTGTTTTTT
many	TRBJ2-1	.	TRBV7-2	CASSRLRNEQFF	TGTGCCAGCAGCCGTCTTAGGAATGAGCAGTTCTTC
many	TRBJ2-2	TRBD2	TRBV15	CATSRDGGDTGELFF	TGTGCCACCAGCAGAGATGGGGGGGACACCGGGGAGCTGTTTTTT
.	TRBJ2-7	.	TRBV12-3/TRBV12-4	CASSLLGEKQYF	TGTGCCAGCAGTTTACTCGGAGAAAAGCAGTACTTC